These T cell receptor beta chains were read from a single sample in a study of radiotherapy plus CTLA-4 blockade in lung cancer. The data were produced by immunoSEQ multiplex PCR, yet TCRdb's version contains in-frame clones alone and is incomplete. The table records about 70,000 clones, approximately 76% of them present only once. The sample in question was peripheral blood, obtained from a patient treated with radiotherapy plus ipilimumab. The receptors stem from a human donor with non-small cell lung cancer whose response to radiotherapy plus ipilimumab could not be evaluated. Some clones in this sample may be carry-over from other donors' samples. Each CDR3 is given with its conserved first and last residue.

TRBV6-1	TRBJ1-2	12	CAVRDLSYGYTF
TRBV7-2	TRBJ1-2	13	CASGQEIPYGYTF
TRBV2	TRBJ2-3	12	CATRLFGDTQYF
TRBV5-4	TRBJ1-2	14	CASSSNRGGNGYTF
TRBV5-4	TRBJ2-1	13	CASSWEGINEQFF
TRBV5-1	TRBJ2-7	13	CASSSPTGYEQYF
TRBV5-4	TRBJ2-3	17	CASSDPARGRGTDTQYF
TRBV4-1	TRBJ1-3	15	CASSQGWTDGNTIYF
TRBV7-2	TRBJ2-1	16	CASSVAGTNSYNEQFF
TRBV7-8	TRBJ1-2	14	CATIPGWENYGYTF
TRBV5-6	TRBJ2-2	16	CASSLAGSPNTGELFF
TRBV5-5	TRBJ2-7	14	CASSPGQGSYEQYF
TRBV7-2	TRBJ2-5	16	CASSLAPTGPWVTQYF
TRBV5-1	TRBJ2-1	17	CASSLVGGRDSYNEQFF
TRBV28	TRBJ1-2	13	CASSLRGLYGYTF
TRBV2	TRBJ2-7	13	CASRGDSFVEQYF
TRBV7-7	TRBJ1-4	14	CASSPGTPPEKLFF
TRBV9	TRBJ2-2	14	CASSVATRTGELFF
TRBV7-9	TRBJ1-2	14	CASRTSGTAYGYTF
TRBV28	TRBJ2-2	17	CASSPGQGLSFTGELFF